What follows is one T cell receptor (beta chain) and its context. This entry belongs to a study of OX40 agonist ivuxolimab in advanced cancers. The V segment lost 2 bases and the J segment 10 bases; nucleotides outside the gene matches: 6. The CDR3 length is 13 residues. The V gene's germline CDR1 is MNHEY and CDR2 SVGAGI. The protocol was immunoSEQ multiplex PCR, while the TCRdb copy is restricted to in-frame clones and leaves out a portion. Of approximately 67,000 clones in the sample, approximately 84% were seen once. The rearrangement links TRBV6-5 to TRBJ2-3; 7 nucleotides line up with TRBD2. The sequencing used CD4+ or CD8+ T cells sorted from blood, collected in a trial of the OX40 agonist ivuxolimab. The clonotype was recovered from an adult with an advanced solid tumor such as melanoma, head and neck, liver or kidney cancer. The DNA for the CDR3 is TGTGCCAGCAGTTACCCAGGGAGGGATGCGCAGTATTTT. Translation: CASSYPGRDAQYF.